Listed below are T cell receptor beta chains from one sample, sequenced in a study of cytomegalovirus exposure and HLA in healthy donors. Clones were read by immunoSEQ multiplex PCR, and TCRdb kept only the in-frame ones, dropping some. The repertoire includes approximately 160,000 clones, less than 80% of them detected once, and 0.65% to 0.95% sits in the top ten. Sequencing was carried out using PBMCs. These receptor sequences come from a female donor in good health and CMV-seronegative. CDR3s include the opening cysteine and the closing phenylalanine or tryptophan. D genes are given only for firm matches. Where a row states a size, it is once, few, many or the class of an expanded clone; other rows omit it.

clone size: .; D gene: .; J gene: TRBJ1-1; V gene: TRBV28; CDR3 protein: CASSRLPAGMNTEAFF; CDR3 DNA: TGTGCCAGCAGCCGTCTCCCGGCAGGCATGAACACTGAAGCTTTCTTT
clone size: .; D gene: .; J gene: TRBJ2-4; V gene: TRBV11-2; CDR3 protein: CASSLVVGRNIQYF; CDR3 DNA: TGTGCCAGCAGCTTAGTGGTGGGGAGAAACATTCAGTACTTC
clone size: .; D gene: TRBD1; J gene: TRBJ2-1; V gene: TRBV7-6; CDR3 protein: CASSFWDRGQNEQFF; CDR3 DNA: TGTGCCAGCAGCTTTTGGGACAGGGGGCAAAATGAGCAGTTCTTC
clone size: .; D gene: TRBD2; J gene: TRBJ2-2; V gene: TRBV9; CDR3 protein: CASSVVGLAGGPNTGELFF; CDR3 DNA: TGTGCCAGCAGCGTAGTCGGTCTAGCGGGAGGGCCGAACACCGGGGAGCTGTTTTTT
clone size: .; D gene: .; J gene: TRBJ2-5; V gene: TRBV30; CDR3 protein: CAWSAQTGGYRVTQYF; CDR3 DNA: TGTGCCTGGAGTGCTCAAACGGGCGGTTACAGGGTGACCCAGTACTTC
clone size: .; D gene: TRBD1; J gene: TRBJ1-1; V gene: TRBV2; CDR3 protein: CASSSTGEVRNTEAFF; CDR3 DNA: TGTGCCAGCAGTTCCACAGGGGAGGTAAGGAACACTGAAGCTTTCTTT
clone size: .; D gene: .; J gene: TRBJ2-2; V gene: TRBV5-1; CDR3 protein: CASNLGGGELFF; CDR3 DNA: TGCGCCAGCAACCTGGGAGGCGGGGAGCTGTTTTTT
clone size: few; D gene: TRBD2; J gene: TRBJ2-2; V gene: TRBV4-1; CDR3 protein: CASSPGSSGGNTGELFF; CDR3 DNA: TGCGCCAGCAGCCCGGGGTCTAGCGGGGGGAACACCGGGGAGCTGTTTTTT
clone size: .; D gene: .; J gene: TRBJ1-4; V gene: TRBV18; CDR3 protein: CASSFWTDPNEKLFF; CDR3 DNA: TGTGCCAGCTCATTTTGGACAGATCCTAATGAAAAACTGTTTTTT
clone size: .; D gene: .; J gene: TRBJ1-1; V gene: TRBV11-3; CDR3 protein: CASSESRGEAFF; CDR3 DNA: TGTGCCAGCAGTGAATCTAGGGGTGAAGCTTTCTTT
clone size: .; D gene: .; J gene: TRBJ2-7; V gene: TRBV7-9; CDR3 protein: CASWGLNYEQYF; CDR3 DNA: TGTGCCAGCTGGGGCCTCAATTACGAGCAGTACTTC
clone size: .; D gene: TRBD1; J gene: TRBJ1-2; V gene: TRBV11-2; CDR3 protein: CASSFRDSMSNGYTF; CDR3 DNA: TGTGCCAGCAGCTTCCGGGACAGTATGTCGAATGGCTACACCTTC
clone size: .; D gene: .; J gene: TRBJ1-1; V gene: TRBV15; CDR3 protein: CATSRKQTSGAFF; CDR3 DNA: TGTGCCACCAGCAGAAAACAAACCTCGGGAGCTTTCTTT
clone size: once; D gene: TRBD2; J gene: TRBJ2-7; V gene: TRBV7-2; CDR3 protein: CASSLSSPGLVGSDEQYF; CDR3 DNA: TGTGCCAGCAGCCTATCTTCCCCCGGACTAGTGGGCTCTGACGAGCAGTACTTC
clone size: .; D gene: TRBD2; J gene: TRBJ2-1; V gene: TRBV10-2; CDR3 protein: CASSFSGVLYNEQFF; CDR3 DNA: TGCGCCAGCAGCTTCAGCGGGGTTCTTTACAATGAGCAGTTCTTC